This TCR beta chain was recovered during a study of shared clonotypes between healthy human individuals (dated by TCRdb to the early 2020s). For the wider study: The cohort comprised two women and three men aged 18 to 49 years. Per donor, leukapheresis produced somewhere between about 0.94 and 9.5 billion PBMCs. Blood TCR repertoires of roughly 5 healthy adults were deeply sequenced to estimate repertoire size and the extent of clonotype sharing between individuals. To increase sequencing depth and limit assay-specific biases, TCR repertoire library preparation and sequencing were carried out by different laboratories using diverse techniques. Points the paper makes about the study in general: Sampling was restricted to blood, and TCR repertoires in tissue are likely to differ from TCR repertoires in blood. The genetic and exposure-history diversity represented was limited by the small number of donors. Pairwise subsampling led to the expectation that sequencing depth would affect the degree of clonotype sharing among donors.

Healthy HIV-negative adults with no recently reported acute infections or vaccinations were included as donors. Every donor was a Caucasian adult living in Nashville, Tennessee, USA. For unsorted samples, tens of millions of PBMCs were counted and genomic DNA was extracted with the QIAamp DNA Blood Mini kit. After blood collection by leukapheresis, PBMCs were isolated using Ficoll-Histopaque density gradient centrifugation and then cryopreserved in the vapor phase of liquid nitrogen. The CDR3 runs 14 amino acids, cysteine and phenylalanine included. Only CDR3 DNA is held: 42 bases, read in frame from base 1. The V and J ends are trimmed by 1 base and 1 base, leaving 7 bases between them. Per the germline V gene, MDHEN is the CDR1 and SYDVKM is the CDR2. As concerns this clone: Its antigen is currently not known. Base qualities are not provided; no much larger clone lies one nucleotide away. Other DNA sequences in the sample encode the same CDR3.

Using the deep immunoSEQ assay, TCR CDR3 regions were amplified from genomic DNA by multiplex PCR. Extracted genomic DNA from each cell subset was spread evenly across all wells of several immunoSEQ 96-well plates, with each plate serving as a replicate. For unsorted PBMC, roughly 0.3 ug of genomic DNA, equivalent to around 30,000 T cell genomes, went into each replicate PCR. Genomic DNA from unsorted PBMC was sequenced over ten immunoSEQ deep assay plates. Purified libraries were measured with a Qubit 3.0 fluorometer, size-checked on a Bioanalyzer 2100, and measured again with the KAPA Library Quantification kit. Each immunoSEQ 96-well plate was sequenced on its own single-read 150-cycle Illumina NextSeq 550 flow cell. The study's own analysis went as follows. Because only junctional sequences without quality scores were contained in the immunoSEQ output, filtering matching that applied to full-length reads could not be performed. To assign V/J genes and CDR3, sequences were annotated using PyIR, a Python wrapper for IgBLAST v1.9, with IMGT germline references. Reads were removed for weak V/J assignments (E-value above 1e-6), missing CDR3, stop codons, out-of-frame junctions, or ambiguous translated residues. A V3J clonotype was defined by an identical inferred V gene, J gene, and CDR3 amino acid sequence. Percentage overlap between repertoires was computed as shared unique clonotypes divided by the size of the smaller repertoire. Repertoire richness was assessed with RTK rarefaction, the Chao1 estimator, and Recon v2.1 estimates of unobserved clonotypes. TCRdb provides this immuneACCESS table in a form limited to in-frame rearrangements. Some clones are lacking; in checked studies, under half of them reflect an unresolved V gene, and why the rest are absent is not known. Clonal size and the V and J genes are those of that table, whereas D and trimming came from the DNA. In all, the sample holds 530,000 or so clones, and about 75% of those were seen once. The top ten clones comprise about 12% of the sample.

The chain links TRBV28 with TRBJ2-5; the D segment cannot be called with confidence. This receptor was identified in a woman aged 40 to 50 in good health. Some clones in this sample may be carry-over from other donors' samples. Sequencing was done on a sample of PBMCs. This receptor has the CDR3 CASSLLAAQETQYF. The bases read TGTGCCAGCAGTTTATTGGCAGCCCAAGAGACCCAGTACTTC.